The 5 T cell receptor beta chains listed next were all sequenced from one sample in a study of cytomegalovirus exposure and HLA in healthy donors. Primers for the PCR totalled 60 Vbeta and 13 Jbeta. Assay used: immunoSEQ multiplex PCR; TCRdb lists only in-frame clones, some missing. Among under 200,000 clones, approximately 80% were seen once, and the ten largest hold about 2.2%. Sequences were obtained from PBMCs. The origin of the receptors is a woman in her forties or fifties in good health and CMV-seronegative.

The chain is built from TRBV19 and TRBJ2-7; 11 bases are shared with TRBD1. The CDR3 totals 15 residues. Germline V gene sequence: CDR1 LNHDA, CDR2 SQIVND (reference sequence). Germline trimming cut 4 bases from V and 3 bases from J; bases unmatched to any gene: 5. As DNA, the CDR3 is TGTGCCAGTAGTAGGCCTGGGACAGGGGGCTACGAGCAGTACTTC. Protein sequence: CASSRPGTGGYEQYF.

This sequence joins TRBV5-1 and TRBJ2-1, with TRBD2 identical over 9 bases. The CDR3 length is 16 residues. The trim removed 4 bases at V and 5 bases at J, leaving 10 bases unmatched. Germline CDR1 and CDR2: SGHRS and YFSETQ. The CDR3 DNA reads as TGCGCCAGCAGCCCATCCGGGACTAGCACTAACAATGAGCAGTTCTTC. Translated, it gives CASSPSGTSTNNEQFF.

The rearrangement links TRBV4-1 to TRBJ2-2; D remains ambiguous. This CDR3 comprises 16 residues. Trimming took 0 bases from V and 6 from J, leaving 14 bases between them. Germline assignment: CDR1 MGHRA and CDR2 YSYEKL. Written as DNA, the CDR3 is TGCGCCAGCAGCCAAGAAAAAATCTTATCGGCCGGGGAGCTGTTTTTT. It yields the protein CASSQEKILSAGELFF.

The chain employs TRBV7-8 and TRBJ2-3; no reliable D call. The V end lost 1 base, the J end lost 0 bases, and 11 bases lay between the germline ends. CDR1 is SGHVS and CDR2 is FQNEAQ in the germline V gene. The CDR3 is made up of 16 amino acids. The CDR3 is CASSLDAASSTDTQYF. In DNA form, the CDR3 reads TGTGCCAGCAGCTTAGATGCGGCCTCTAGCACAGATACGCAGTATTTT. Filled out from reference TRBV7-8 and TRBJ2-3, the complete variable domain reads GAGVSQSPRYKVAKRGQDVALRCDPISGHVSLFWYQQALGQGPEFLTYFQNEAQLDKSGLPSDRFFAERPEGSVSTLKIQRTQQEDSAVYLCASSLDAASSTDTQYFGPGTRLTVL.

The CDR3 region has the DNA TGTGCCAGCAGTGGGCAGGCTCTTAGGGGTGAAAAACTGTTTTTT. Its translation: CASSGQALRGEKLFF. The chain recombines TRBV2 with TRBJ1-4; D possibly corresponds to TRBD1 (5 bases). V lost 4 bases and J 7 bases, leaving 16 bases between the germline ends. Per the germline V gene, CDR1 is SNHLY and CDR2 is FYNNEI. This CDR3 has 15 amino acids.